The T cell receptor beta chain under discussion was sequenced for a study of CD8+ T cells in alopecia areata (dated by TCRdb to about 2018). With regard to the full study: Treated patients were enrolled in an open-label pilot trial of oral tofacitinib at 5 to 10 mg twice daily for moderate-to-severe alopecia areata. Patients received tofacitinib for 6 to 18 months and were then followed off drug for 6 months to check for delayed response and recurrence. For the treated patients, the SALT score, which quantifies what percentage of scalp surface area is affected, served as the measure of disease severity. To study T cell clonal expansion in alopecia areata, the researchers applied high-throughput TCRbeta sequencing to both the C3H/HeJ mouse model and human patients. In humans, TCRbeta sequencing was performed on scalp tissue and on sorted CD4+ and CD8+ peripheral blood T cells from healthy controls and from patients with patchy or totalis/universalis alopecia areata. Biopsies were taken from tofacitinib-treated patients at baseline and again at 4 and 24 weeks into treatment, and several of those patients also had a later scalp biopsy. Scalp clonality was compared among normal scalp (n=4), patchy alopecia areata scalp (n=8), and alopecia totalis/universalis scalp (n=8). RNA was obtained with the PAXgene miRNA kit for fixed scalp, the miRNeasy kit for PBMCs, and the RNeasy kit for mouse skin. Amplification of TCRbeta CDR3 regions was done by immunoSEQ multiplex PCR using 35 Vbeta forward primers and 13 Jbeta reverse primers. Points the paper makes about the study in general: Compared with normal scalp, lesional scalp had higher clonality and more expanded CD8+ clones, particularly in alopecia totalis/universalis, a pattern that suggests antigenic drive. Unlike mouse skin, where gammadelta T cells dominate, normal human skin contains resident alphabeta T cells that get sequenced too, which complicates analysis of the scalp TCR repertoire. Scalp clonality and the number of expanded CD8+ clones among the top 100 scalp clones were significantly decreased by tofacitinib. TCR sequences shared between patients were less clear than in mice, possibly partly because of HLA diversity in the patient population. Because the treated cohort was small and included a single nonresponder, larger studies are needed to assess links between baseline CD8+ expansion and response. During tofacitinib treatment, many expanded lesional clones stuck around in both scalp and blood, and this persistence may partly explain why relapse happens after treatment is stopped.

This clone was recorded a few times. Its antigen is unknown. One base away there is no much larger clone; base qualities are not given. Read against the paper, the sample's time point label means: 4 weeks on oral tofacitinib. What the treatment or condition label conveys for this sample: oral pan-JAK inhibitor, 5-10 mg twice daily. Lesional scalp punch biopsies and peripheral blood were obtained from alopecia areata patients. PBMCs were isolated by density centrifugation and stained for CD3, CD4 and CD8, after which CD4+ and CD8+ T cells were sorted on a FACSAria. Libraries were prepared through the immunoSEQ multiplex PCR assay. RNA was extracted from all samples and reverse transcribed into cDNA, which served as template for TCR sequencing. First-strand cDNA was synthesized using SuperScript III with a 2:1 mix of oligo-dT and random hexamers. A synthetic immune receptor repertoire was used to gauge amplification bias, and whatever bias remained was removed computationally. Regarding the original processing steps: Raw reads were preprocessed to remove errors, and CDR3 was defined by IMGT conventions from the conserved cysteine to phenylalanine. Clonality was computed as 1 minus the Shannon entropy, with the entropy normalized by log2 of the number of productive unique TCRs. Whether each scalp clone was CD4 or CD8 was inferred by checking scalp TCRbeta sequences against the CD4 and CD8 repertoires from sorted blood. TCRdb took over this immuneACCESS table, retaining in-frame rearrangements with V and J assigned. Such tables are incomplete; in checked studies, under half of the missing clones stem from an unresolved V gene, and the remainder is unexplained. The D gene and trimming were derived from the DNA, and the V and J assignments and clone size from that table. Present in this sample are 90,000 to 100,000 clones, about 64% of which were seen just once. The ten largest clonotypes hold around 16% of the sample.

The germline V gene encodes CDR1 MNHNY and CDR2 SVGAGI (reference sequence). V loses 7 bases, J loses 1 base, and the germline ends lie 8 bases apart. Counted from cysteine to phenylalanine, this CDR3 has 13 amino acids. Of the read, only the CDR3 DNA is kept; its 39 bases are in frame from base 1. The sample consisted of CD8+ T cells sorted from blood, taken at week 4, from a patient treated with tofacitinib. The chain is encoded by TRBV6-6 joined to TRBJ1-5, with the identity of the D gene unclear. The sequence was obtained from a human donor with alopecia areata. The CDR3 protein sequence reads: CASNDISNQPQHF. The DNA sequence is as follows: TGTGCCAGCAACGATATCAGCAATCAGCCCCAGCATTTT.